The clone carrying this TCR beta chain was recorded only once. Treatment noted: preoperative locoregional IRX-2 cytokine immunotherapy. Preoperative locoregional IRX-2 cytokine immunotherapy was tested in the phase Ib source study. The source of the sample is a study of preoperative IRX-2 immunotherapy in early breast cancer. The protocol was immunoSEQ multiplex PCR, while the TCRdb copy is restricted to in-frame clones and leaves out a portion. Among under 25,000 clones, approximately 96% were seen once, and the ten largest hold around 15%. The clonotype comes from a human donor with breast cancer. The sequencing here drew on tumor tissue, taken after IRX-2 immunotherapy.

The CDR3 bases are TGTGCCAGCAGCGCCCCCGCCGGGACTAGCGGGAGGGTTGGGGCCAACGTCCTGACTTTC. Its translation: CASSAPAGTSGRVGANVLTF. The chain couples TRBV9 to TRBJ2-6, with 16 bases aligning to TRBD2. The CDR3 has 20 amino acids. Germline V gene data show CDR1 as SGDLS and CDR2 as YYNGEE. The V gene end was trimmed by 3 bases and the J gene end by 3 bases; junction bases not matched to a gene: 9.